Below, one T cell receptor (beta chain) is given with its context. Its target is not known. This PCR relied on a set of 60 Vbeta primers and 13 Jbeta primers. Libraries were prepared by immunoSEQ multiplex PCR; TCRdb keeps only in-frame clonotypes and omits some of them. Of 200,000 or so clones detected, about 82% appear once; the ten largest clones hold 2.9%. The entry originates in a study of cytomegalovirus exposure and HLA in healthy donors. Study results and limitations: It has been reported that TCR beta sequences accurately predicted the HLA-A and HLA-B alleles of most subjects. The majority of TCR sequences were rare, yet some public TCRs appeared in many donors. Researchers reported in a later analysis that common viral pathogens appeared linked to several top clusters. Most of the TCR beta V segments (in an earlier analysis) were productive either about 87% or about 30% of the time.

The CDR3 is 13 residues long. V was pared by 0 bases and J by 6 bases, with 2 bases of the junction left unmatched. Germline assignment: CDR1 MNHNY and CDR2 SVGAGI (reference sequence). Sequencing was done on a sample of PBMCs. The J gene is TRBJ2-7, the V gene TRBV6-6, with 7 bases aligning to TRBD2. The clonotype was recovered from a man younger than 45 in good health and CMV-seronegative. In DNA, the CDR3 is TGTGCCAGCAGTTACTCGGGAGGGGTCGAGCAGTACTTC. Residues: CASSYSGGVEQYF.